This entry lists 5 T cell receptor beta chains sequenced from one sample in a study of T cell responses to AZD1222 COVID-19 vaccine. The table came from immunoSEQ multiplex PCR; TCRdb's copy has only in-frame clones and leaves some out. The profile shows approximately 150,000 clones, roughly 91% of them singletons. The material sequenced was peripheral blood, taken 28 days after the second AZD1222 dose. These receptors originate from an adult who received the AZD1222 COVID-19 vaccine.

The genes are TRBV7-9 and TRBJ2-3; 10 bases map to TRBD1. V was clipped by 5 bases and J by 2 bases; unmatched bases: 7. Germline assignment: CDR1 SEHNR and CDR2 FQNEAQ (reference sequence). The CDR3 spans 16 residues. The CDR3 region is CASSHSGTGATDTQYF. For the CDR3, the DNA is TGTGCCAGCAGCCACTCCGGGACAGGGGCCACAGATACGCAGTATTTT.

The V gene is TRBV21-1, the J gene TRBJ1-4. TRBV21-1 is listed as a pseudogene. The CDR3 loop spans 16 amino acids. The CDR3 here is CASSKGGAVRNEKLFF. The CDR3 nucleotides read TGTGCCAGCAGCAAAGGGGGGGCCGTACGGAATGAAAAACTGTTTTTT.

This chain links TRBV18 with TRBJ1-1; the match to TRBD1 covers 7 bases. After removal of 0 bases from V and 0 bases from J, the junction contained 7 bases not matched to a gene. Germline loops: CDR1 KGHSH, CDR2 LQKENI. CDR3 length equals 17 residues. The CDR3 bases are TGTGCCAGCTCACCACCTGGGGCAGGGGGAGTGAACACTGAAGCTTTCTTT. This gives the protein CASSPPGAGGVNTEAFF.

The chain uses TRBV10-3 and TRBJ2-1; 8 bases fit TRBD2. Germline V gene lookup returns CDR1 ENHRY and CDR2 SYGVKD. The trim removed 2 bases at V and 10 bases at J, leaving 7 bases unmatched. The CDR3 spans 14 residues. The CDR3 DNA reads TGTGCCATCAGTGAGGAGTTGGGCGGGGGGGAGCAGTTCTTC. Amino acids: CAISEELGGGEQFF.

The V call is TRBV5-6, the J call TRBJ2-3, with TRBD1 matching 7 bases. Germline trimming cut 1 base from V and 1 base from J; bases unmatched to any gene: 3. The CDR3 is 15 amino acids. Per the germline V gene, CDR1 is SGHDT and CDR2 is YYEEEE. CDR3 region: CASSLRQGGTDTQYF. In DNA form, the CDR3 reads TGTGCCAGCAGCTTGAGACAGGGCGGCACAGATACGCAGTATTTT.